This T cell receptor (beta chain) emerged from a study of blood T cells in healthy people across ages. CDR3 length: 16 residues. The V gene's germline CDR1 is MGHDK and CDR2 SYGVNS. The V and J ends lost 3 bases and 13 bases, in that order; junction bases with no gene match: 16. Then a second PCR, running about 6 to 11 cycles, was carried out with a sample-barcoded 5' primer and a J-beta primer mix. All cDNA molecules were each tagged by a template-switch adaptor with 12 random nucleotides. A single record per CDR3 protein comes from TCRdb applying MiXCR to the 5' RACE reads. Here the sample spans 790,000 or so distinct CDR3 sequences, more than 55% being singletons.

This clonotype was sampled from a man aged 35 to 55 in good health. This chain links TRBV25-1 with TRBJ2-1, with 9 positions matching TRBD1. Sequences were obtained from blood. The CDR3 nucleotides are TGTGCCAGCAGTGATACCACCGGGACAGGGTGGGAGACCCAGTTCTTC. Translated, it gives CASSDTTGTGWETQFF.